The sequence of this T cell receptor (beta chain) was determined in a study of shared clonotypes between healthy human individuals. Study results and limitations: With a handful of donors compared, approximately 5% of naive CD4 clonotypes were shared. Clonotypes shared by all four sorted-subset donors had higher generation probabilities than non-shared clonotypes.

CD45RO negativity and positive selection for CCR7 defined naive CD8 cells, a population that excluded terminally differentiated effector memory CD45RA+ cells. Among the donors, all were Caucasian adults who lived in Nashville, Tennessee. A remark on this clone: The antigen is undetermined.

CDR1 and CDR2 from the germline V gene are MDHEN and SYDVKM. This CDR3 spans 15 amino acids. V trimming: 8 bases; J trimming: 1 base; junction bases outside the gene matches: 10. The authors distributed each subset's genomic DNA evenly over several immunoSEQ plates. Sequencing was performed with immunoSEQ multiplex PCR; in TCRdb, only in-frame clones are kept and a portion is missing. The sample holds under 2,000,000 clones, approximately 95% seen once. The TCR originated in a young man in good health. Sequencing input: naive CD8+ T cells sorted from blood. This chain connects TRBV28 to TRBJ2-5; 7 nucleotides line up with TRBD2. In DNA form, the CDR3 reads TGTGCCAGCGAGTTTTCGGGGGGACTCCAAGAGACCCAGTACTTC. This encodes CASEFSGGLQETQYF.